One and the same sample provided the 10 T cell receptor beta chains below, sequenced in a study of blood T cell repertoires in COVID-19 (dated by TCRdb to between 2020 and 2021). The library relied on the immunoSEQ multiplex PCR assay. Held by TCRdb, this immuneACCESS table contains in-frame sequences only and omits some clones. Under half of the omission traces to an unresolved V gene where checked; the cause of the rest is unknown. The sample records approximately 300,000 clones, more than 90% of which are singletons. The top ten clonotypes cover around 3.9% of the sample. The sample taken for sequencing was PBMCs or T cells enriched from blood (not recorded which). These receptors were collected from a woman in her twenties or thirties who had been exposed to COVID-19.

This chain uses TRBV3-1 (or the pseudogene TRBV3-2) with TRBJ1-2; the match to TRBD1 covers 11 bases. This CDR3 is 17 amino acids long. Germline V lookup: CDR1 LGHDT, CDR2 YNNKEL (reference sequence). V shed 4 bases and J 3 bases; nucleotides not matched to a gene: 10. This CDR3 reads CASSPGTGGSLDYGYTF. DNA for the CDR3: TGTGCCAGCAGCCCTGGGACAGGGGGGTCACTGGACTATGGCTACACCTTC.

The CDR3, as DNA: TGTGCCAGCGGGTCGGGGGACGGACTCTACAATGAGCAGTTCTTC. Encoded protein: CASGSGDGLYNEQFF. This chain uses TRBV2 with TRBJ2-1; TRBD2 might be the D (6 bases). V was cut by 8 bases and J by 3 bases, with 17 bases left in between. Per the germline V gene, CDR1 is SNHLY and CDR2 is FYNNEI. This CDR3 comprises 15 residues. The full variable domain, with the rest looked up from reference TRBV2 and TRBJ2-1, is EPEVTQTPSHQVTQMGQEVILRCVPISNHLYFYWYRQILGQKVEFLVSFYNNEISEKSEIFDDQFSVERPDGSNFTLKIRSTKLEDSAMYFCASGSGDGLYNEQFFGPGTRLTVL.

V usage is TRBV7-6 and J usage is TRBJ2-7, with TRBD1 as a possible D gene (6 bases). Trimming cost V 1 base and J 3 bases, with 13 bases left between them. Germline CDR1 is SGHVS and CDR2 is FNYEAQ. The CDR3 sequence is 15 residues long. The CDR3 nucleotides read TGTGCCAGCAGCTTAGATCCAGGGGTCGGCTACGAGCAGTACTTC. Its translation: CASSLDPGVGYEQYF.

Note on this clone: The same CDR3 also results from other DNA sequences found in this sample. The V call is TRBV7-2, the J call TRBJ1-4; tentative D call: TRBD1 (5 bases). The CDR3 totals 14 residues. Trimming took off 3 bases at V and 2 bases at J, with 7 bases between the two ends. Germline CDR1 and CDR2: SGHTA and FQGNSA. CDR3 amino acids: CASSLGGTNEKLFF. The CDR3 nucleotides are TGTGCCAGCAGCTTGGGGGGTACTAATGAAAAACTGTTTTTT. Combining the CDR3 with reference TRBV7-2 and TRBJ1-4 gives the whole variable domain GAGVSQSPSNKVTEKGKDVELRCDPISGHTALYWYRQSLGQGLEFLIYFQGNSAPDKSGLPSDRFSAERTGGSVSTLTIQRTQQEDSAVYLCASSLGGTNEKLFFGSGTQLSVL.

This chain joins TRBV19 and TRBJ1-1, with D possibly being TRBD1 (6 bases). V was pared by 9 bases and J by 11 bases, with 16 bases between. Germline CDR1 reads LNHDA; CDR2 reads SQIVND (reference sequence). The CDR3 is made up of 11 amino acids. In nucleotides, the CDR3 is TGTGCCAGCATACAGGGCCCAGTGGCTTTCTTT. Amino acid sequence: CASIQGPVAFF.

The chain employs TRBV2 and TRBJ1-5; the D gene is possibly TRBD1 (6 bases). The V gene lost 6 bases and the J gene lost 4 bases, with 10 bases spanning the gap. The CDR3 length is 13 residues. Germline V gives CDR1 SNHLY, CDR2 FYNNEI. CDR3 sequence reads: CASSEDRNQPQHF. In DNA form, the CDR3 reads TGTGCCAGCAGCGAGGACAGAAATCAGCCCCAGCATTTT.

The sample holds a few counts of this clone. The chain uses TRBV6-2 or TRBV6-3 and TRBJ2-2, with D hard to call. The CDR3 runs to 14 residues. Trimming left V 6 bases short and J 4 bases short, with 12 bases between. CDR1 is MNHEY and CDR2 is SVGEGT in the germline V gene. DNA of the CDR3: TGTGCCAGCAGCCCCTCTTGGCCCACCGGGGAGCTGTTTTTT. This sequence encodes CASSPSWPTGELFF.

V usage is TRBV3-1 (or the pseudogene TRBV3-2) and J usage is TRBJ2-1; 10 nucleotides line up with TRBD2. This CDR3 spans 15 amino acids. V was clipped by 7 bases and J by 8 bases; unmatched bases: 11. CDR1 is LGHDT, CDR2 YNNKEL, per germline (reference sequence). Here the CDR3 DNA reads TGTGCCAGCACCATCGGGCTAGCGGGGGTCCATGAGCAGTTCTTC. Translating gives CASTIGLAGVHEQFF.

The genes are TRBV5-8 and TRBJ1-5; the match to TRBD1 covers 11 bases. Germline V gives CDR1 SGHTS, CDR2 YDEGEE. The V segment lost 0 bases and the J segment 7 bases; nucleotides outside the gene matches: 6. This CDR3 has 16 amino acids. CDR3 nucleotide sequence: TGTGCCAGCAGCTTGGGTCGGGACAGGGGGGGACAGCCCCAGCATTTT. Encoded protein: CASSLGRDRGGQPQHF. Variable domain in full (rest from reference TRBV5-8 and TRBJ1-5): EAGVTQSPTHLIKTRGQQATLRCSPISGHTSVYWYQQALGLGLQFLLWYDEGEERNRGNFPPRFSGRQFPNYSSELNVNALELEDSALYLCASSLGRDRGGQPQHFGDGTRLSIL.

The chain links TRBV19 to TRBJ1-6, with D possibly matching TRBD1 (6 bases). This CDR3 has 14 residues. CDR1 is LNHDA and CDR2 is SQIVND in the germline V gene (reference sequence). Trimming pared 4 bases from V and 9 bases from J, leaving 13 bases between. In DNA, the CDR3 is TGTGCCAGTAGTACTCAGGGGTTATCTTCACCCCTCCACTTT. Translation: CASSTQGLSSPLHF.